This T cell receptor (beta chain) was sequenced in a study of graft-versus-host responses after intestinal transplantation. As for the study in general: Multivisceral, liver-intestinal, or isolated intestinal transplants were given to recipients. The study gave all recipients anti-thymocyte globulin induction, then tacrolimus and steroids for approximately three years. Study-wide results and limits: GvH clones occurred in recipient marrow; some first appeared in ileum or blood. Among circulating GvH clones, peak levels were associated with early post-transplant declines in HvG clones.

Germline values: CDR1 SGHAT, CDR2 FQNNGV. The V gene end was trimmed by 1 base and the J gene end by 1 base; junction bases not matched to a gene: 8. This CDR3 spans 18 amino acids. The data were produced by immunoSEQ multiplex PCR, yet TCRdb's version contains in-frame clones alone and is incomplete. Of roughly 100,000 clones in the sample, about 90% were seen once. Of note for this clone: Its antigen remains unidentified.

The receptor's source is a human donor who received an intestinal transplant. The sequences come from unstimulated CD4+ T cells sorted from spleen or lymph node cells, collected before intestinal transplant. The gene calls are TRBV11-2 and TRBJ2-5; 11 nucleotides line up with TRBD2. In DNA, the CDR3 is TGTGCCAGCAGCTTAGGACTAGCGGGGAGCAGCCTCCAAGAGACCCAGTACTTC. Residues: CASSLGLAGSSLQETQYF.